This T cell receptor beta chain was captured by sequencing in a study of T cell responses to AZD1222 COVID-19 vaccine. This clone showed up just a few times. Its antigen is unidentified. Broader study findings: Only a handful of AZD1222 recipients tested seropositive at baseline. After two AZD1222 doses, spike-specific TCR breadth and depth rose versus day 0.

This table comes from immunoSEQ multiplex PCR, and its TCRdb copy is limited to in-frame clones, with some not included. Found here are 100,000 or so clones, around 87% of them singletons; the top ten hold 10%. From germline, CDR1 is MNHNY and CDR2 SVGAGI (reference sequence). With 3 bases clipped from V and 0 bases from J, the junction kept 3 bases outside the gene matches. The CDR3 contains 15 residues. The sequence came from an adult who received the AZD1222 COVID-19 vaccine. This sample comprised peripheral blood, obtained 28 days after the second AZD1222 dose. The chain carries TRBV6-6 and TRBJ2-7; 9 bases fit TRBD1. CDR3: CASSYPGQGSYEQYF. In DNA, the CDR3 is TGTGCCAGCAGTTATCCGGGACAGGGCTCCTACGAGCAGTACTTC.